Below, 32 T cell receptor beta chains from the same sample are listed, as sequenced in a study of OX40 agonist ivuxolimab in advanced cancers. This table comes from immunoSEQ multiplex PCR, and its TCRdb copy is limited to in-frame clones, with some not included. The data contain some 100,000 clones, 80% to 95% of them seen just once; the ten biggest clones take up approximately 0.58%. The sequences come from CD4+ or CD8+ T cells sorted from blood, collected in a trial of the OX40 agonist ivuxolimab. These receptors were obtained from an adult with an advanced solid tumor such as melanoma, head and neck, liver or kidney cancer.

The V gene is TRBV9, the J gene TRBJ2-3, with 10 nucleotides matching TRBD2. J lost 4 bases, V lost 0 bases, and 8 bases had no gene match. This CDR3 region has 17 residues. CDR1 SGDLS and CDR2 YYNGEE come from the germline V gene. CDR3 sequence reads: CASSVDSLAGAADTQYF. The CDR3 bases are TGTGCCAGCAGCGTAGACTCCCTAGCGGGAGCAGCAGATACGCAGTATTTT. Full variable domain (rest looked up from reference TRBV9 and TRBJ2-3): DSGVTQTPKHLITATGQRVTLRCSPRSGDLSVYWYQQSLDQGLQFLIQYYNGEERAKGNILERFSAQQFPDLHSELNLSSLELGDSALYFCASSVDSLAGAADTQYFGPGTRLTVL.

The genes are TRBV18 and TRBJ1-1; D not resolved. The germline CDR1 and CDR2 sequences are KGHSH and LQKENI. CDR3 length equals 13 residues. V was pared by 8 bases and J by 1 base, with 11 bases between. CDR3 sequence: CASQTRQNTEAFF. The CDR3 DNA sequence: TGTGCCAGCCAAACCCGACAGAACACTGAAGCTTTCTTT.

The chain links TRBV5-1 to TRBJ2-1; D gene unclear. CDR3 length: 15 residues. Trimming took 2 bases from V and 1 from J, leaving 10 bases between them. CDR1 is SGHRS, CDR2 YFSETQ, per germline. CDR3 nucleotide sequence: TGCGCCAGCAGCTTTTCGGGTGGGTCCTACAATGAGCAGTTCTTC. It translates to CASSFSGGSYNEQFF.

The rearrangement uses TRBV2 and TRBJ2-1, with TRBD1 as a possible D gene (5 bases). V was pared by 2 bases and J by 3 bases, with 8 bases between. Germline V CDR1 and CDR2: SNHLY, FYNNEI. The CDR3 is made up of 14 amino acids. The CDR3, as DNA: TGTGCCAGCAGTGAACAGGGTTTCTACAATGAGCAGTTCTTC. Its protein is CASSEQGFYNEQFF.

The chain joins TRBV7-3 to TRBJ2-1; D might be TRBD2 (6 bases). Trimming left V 3 bases short and J 5 bases short, with 11 bases between. The CDR3 is made up of 14 amino acids. The germline V gene has CDR1 SGHTA and CDR2 FQGTGA. The DNA for the CDR3 is TGTGCCAGCAGCTTTGCGGGATCGGACAATGAGCAGTTCTTC. This sequence encodes CASSFAGSDNEQFF.

V and J are TRBV19 and TRBJ1-4, with 8 bases fitting TRBD1. Unmatched junction bases numbered 5, after V lost 3 bases and J lost 5 bases. This CDR3 region has 15 residues. CDR1 LNHDA and CDR2 SQIVND come from the germline V gene (reference sequence). DNA for the CDR3: TGTGCCAGTAGTATCGGGACAGGCCCGAATGAAAAACTGTTTTTT. It yields the protein CASSIGTGPNEKLFF.

This clone was counted a single time. This rearrangement joins TRBV15 to TRBJ1-5; D not resolved. The CDR3 is made up of 12 amino acids. Trimming left V 0 bases short and J 12 bases short, with 9 bases between. Germline assignment: CDR1 LNHNV and CDR2 YYDKDF (reference sequence). CDR3 sequence reads: CATSRESQLQHF. The CDR3 DNA reads as TGTGCCACCAGCAGAGAAAGCCAACTCCAGCATTTT.

The V and J genes are TRBV23-1 and TRBJ2-1; D uncertain. TRBV23-1 is an open reading frame whose function is uncertain. The CDR3 consists of 11 residues. V was clipped by 1 base and J by 5 bases, with 0 bases between them. The CDR3 nucleotides are TGCGCCAGCAGTCAATACAATGAGCAGTTCTTC. This gives the protein CASSQYNEQFF.

The V gene is TRBV5-1, the J gene TRBJ2-3, with 11 bases aligning to TRBD1. The junction had 7 bases not matched to a gene; V was cut back by 4 bases and J by 6 bases. Germline-derived CDR1 and CDR2 are SGHRS and YFSETQ. CDR3 length: 15 amino acids. The CDR3 sequence: CASSRGQGAPDTQYF. Written as DNA, the CDR3 is TGCGCCAGCAGCCGCGGACAGGGGGCGCCGGATACGCAGTATTTT.

The chain carries TRBV28 and TRBJ1-1, with 7 bases fitting TRBD1. Germline trimming cut 7 bases from V and 4 bases from J; bases unmatched to any gene: 9. CDR1 is MDHEN and CDR2 is SYDVKM in the germline V gene. There are 14 residues in the CDR3. The CDR3 spells CASKPGGPSTEAFF. The CDR3 DNA reads as TGTGCCAGCAAACCAGGGGGGCCGAGCACTGAAGCTTTCTTT.

V usage is TRBV11-2 and J usage is TRBJ2-7; 11 bases match TRBD2. This CDR3 has 17 residues. Germline assignment: CDR1 SGHAT and CDR2 FQNNGV. V gave up 5 bases and J gave up 1 base; unmatched junction bases: 10. The CDR3 DNA reads TGTGCCAGCAGCACCTCTACTAGCGGGAGTAGTTCCTACGAGCAGTACTTC. Translated, it gives CASSTSTSGSSSYEQYF.

V gene TRBV11-3 combines with J gene TRBJ1-3; maybe TRBD1 (5 bases). V was cut by 5 bases and J by 1 base, with 9 bases left in between. The CDR3 extends over 14 amino acids. CDR1 is SGHNT, CDR2 YENEEA, per germline. The CDR3 region has the DNA TGTGCCAGCAGCCCGGGGCTGTCTGGAAACACCATATATTTT. Its protein product is CASSPGLSGNTIYF.

The chain recombines TRBV28 with TRBJ2-3; 8 positions match TRBD2. Trimming cost V 5 bases and J 0 bases; bases outside gene matches: 4. The CDR3 totals 15 residues. CDR1 MDHEN and CDR2 SYDVKM come from the germline V gene. The CDR3 DNA sequence: TGTGCCAGCAGTCGAGCGGGAGTTAGCACAGATACGCAGTATTTT. It specifies CASSRAGVSTDTQYF.

A few counts support this clone. The chain carries TRBV28 and TRBJ1-5, with D possibly matching TRBD1 (5 bases). This CDR3 region has 12 residues. The germline V and J ends were trimmed by 10 bases and 3 bases, with 10 bases remaining between them. CDR1 and CDR2 from the germline V gene are MDHEN and SYDVKM. The CDR3 loop reads CATRQFNQPQHF. CDR3 in DNA: TGTGCCACCAGACAGTTCAATCAGCCCCAGCATTTT.

This clone was seen more than once but under ten times. The CDR3 reads CASSPPGGGYGYTF. CDR3 nucleotides: TGTGCCAGCAGCCCCCCGGGAGGGGGCTATGGCTACACCTTC. The chain combines TRBV4-2 with TRBJ1-2; possibly TRBD1 for D (6 bases). Germline CDR1 LGHNA, CDR2 YNFKEQ. The V end lost 4 bases, the J end lost 4 bases, and 13 bases lay between the germline ends. CDR3 length: 14 amino acids.

The chain links TRBV7-9 to TRBJ2-7; no clear D. V was trimmed by 5 bases and J by 5 bases, leaving 16 bases between them. Germline loops: CDR1 SEHNR, CDR2 FQNEAQ (reference sequence). The CDR3 spans 14 residues. The CDR3 nucleotides are TGTGCCAGCAGCACCTGGGCCCCGACGGACGAGCAGTACTTC. This codes for CASSTWAPTDEQYF.

The gene calls are TRBV11-2 and TRBJ1-5; D uncertain. Germline V gives CDR1 SGHAT, CDR2 FQNNGV. The CDR3 runs 15 residues. V was shortened by 5 bases and J by 2 bases, with 13 bases between the two germline ends. The CDR3: CASSPKGWGNQPQHF. For the CDR3, the DNA is TGTGCCAGCAGCCCCAAAGGGTGGGGCAATCAGCCCCAGCATTTT.

This sequence joins TRBV14 and TRBJ1-5; D possibly corresponds to TRBD1 (5 bases). Germline V CDR1 and CDR2: SGHDN, FVKESK. Trimming pared 3 bases from V and 4 bases from J, leaving 7 bases between. The CDR3 contains 13 residues. CDR3 sequence (DNA): TGTGCCAGCAGCCAGTCAGGGAATCAGCCCCAGCATTTT. Protein product: CASSQSGNQPQHF.

The chain employs TRBV2 and TRBJ1-1; 10 nucleotides agree with TRBD1. CDR3 length: 13 amino acids. The ends lost 10 bases at V and 3 bases at J; junction bases unmatched: 5. From germline, CDR1 is SNHLY and CDR2 FYNNEI. The CDR3 region has the DNA TGTGCCACTGGACAGGGGGTTGACACTGAAGCTTTCTTT. It specifies CATGQGVDTEAFF.

The chain has TRBV5-1 and TRBJ1-2; the D is unclear. The germline V and J ends were trimmed by 4 bases and 2 bases, with 12 bases remaining between them. Germline values: CDR1 SGHRS, CDR2 YFSETQ. The CDR3 totals 14 residues. CDR3 loop: CASSDLSGNYGYTF. The CDR3 nucleotides are TGCGCCAGCAGCGACCTTTCGGGGAACTATGGCTACACCTTC.

The V and J genes are TRBV30 and TRBJ2-7; TRBD1 matches 10 bases. The germline CDR1 and CDR2 sequences are GTSNPN and SVGIG (reference sequence). The CDR3 is 14 residues long. After removal of 1 base from V and 3 bases from J, the junction contained 3 bases not matched to a gene. CDR3 nucleotides: TGTGCCTGGAGTGGGTGGACAGGGGGCTACGAGCAGTACTTC. Its protein is CAWSGWTGGYEQYF. The full variable domain, completed using reference TRBV30 and TRBJ2-7, is SQTIHQWPATLVQPVGSPLSLECTVEGTSNPNLYWYRQAAGRGLQLLFYSVGIGQISSEVPQNLSASRPQDRQFILSSKKLLLSDSGFYLCAWSGWTGGYEQYFGPGTRLTVT.

This sequence joins TRBV7-9 and TRBJ2-1; D unresolved. V gave up 2 bases and J gave up 8 bases, with 4 bases separating them. Looked up from germline, CDR1 is SEHNR and CDR2 is FQNEAQ (reference sequence). The CDR3 has 11 residues. As DNA, the CDR3 is TGTGCCAGCAGCTTAAACCATGAGCAGTTCTTC. As protein: CASSLNHEQFF.

The genes are TRBV18 and TRBJ2-7; D could derive from TRBD1 or TRBD2 (7 bases each). V was trimmed by 1 base and J by 5 bases, leaving 18 bases between them. The CDR3 is 16 amino acids. Germline V gene data show CDR1 as KGHSH and CDR2 as LQKENI. CDR3 sequence: CASSPLQGGGADEQYF. The CDR3 DNA reads TGTGCCAGCTCACCACTCCAGGGGGGAGGGGCCGACGAGCAGTACTTC.

The chain is built from TRBV4-3 and TRBJ2-7; 11 positions agree with TRBD2. The CDR3 spans 15 residues. Looked up from germline, CDR1 is LGHNA and CDR2 is YSLEER. J lost 4 bases, V lost 0 bases, and 2 bases had no gene match. CDR3 in amino acids: CASSQEGLAEYEQYF. The CDR3 nucleotides are TGCGCCAGCAGCCAAGAGGGACTAGCGGAATACGAGCAGTACTTC.

This clone was detected once. The chain couples TRBV25-1 to TRBJ2-5; no definite D call. CDR3 length: 11 residues. The V gene lost 5 bases and the J gene lost 5 bases, with 6 bases spanning the gap. Germline-derived CDR1 and CDR2 are MGHDK and SYGVNS. The CDR3: CASSRGETQYF. CDR3 DNA sequence: TGTGCCAGCAGTCGTGGGGAGACCCAGTACTTC.

This clone has just a few counts. The chain employs TRBV19 and TRBJ1-2, with TRBD1 matching 7 bases. V lost 5 bases, J lost 7 bases, and 7 bases stayed unmatched. Germline V lookup: CDR1 LNHDA, CDR2 SQIVND (reference sequence). The CDR3 is made up of 13 amino acids. This chain's CDR3 is CASSDDRVGGYTF. The CDR3 DNA sequence: TGTGCCAGTAGTGACGACAGGGTTGGTGGCTACACCTTC.

In its sample, this clone was seen once. The V gene is TRBV27, the J gene TRBJ2-1, with 7 nucleotides matching TRBD2. The germline CDR1 and CDR2 sequences are MNHEY and SMNVEV (reference sequence). The ends lost 3 bases at V and 7 bases at J; junction bases unmatched: 6. This CDR3 comprises 14 residues. This CDR3 reads CASSFMREINEQFF. The DNA of the CDR3 is TGTGCCAGCAGTTTTATGCGGGAGATTAATGAGCAGTTCTTC.

The rearrangement joins TRBV29-1 to TRBJ2-7; the match to TRBD2 covers 11 bases. The junction had 5 bases not matched to a gene; V was cut back by 4 bases and J by 3 bases. The CDR3 totals 14 residues. The germline gives CDR1 SQVTM, CDR2 ANQGSEA. CDR3 loop: CSVAPGTSGYEQYF. CDR3 bases: TGCAGCGTTGCTCCCGGGACTAGCGGCTACGAGCAGTACTTC.

The table lists this clone with a count of one. V usage is TRBV5-1 and J usage is TRBJ2-5; either TRBD1 or TRBD2 may fit D (6 bases each). Looked up from germline, CDR1 is SGHRS and CDR2 is YFSETQ. The CDR3 runs to 15 residues. Trimming took off 4 bases at V and 3 bases at J, with 16 bases between the two ends. The CDR3 DNA reads TGCGCCAGCAGCCCAGGGGACTCGACTGAAGAGACCCAGTACTTC. Its protein product is CASSPGDSTEETQYF. The complete variable domain, with remaining parts taken from reference TRBV5-1 and TRBJ2-5, reads KAGVTQTPRYLIKTRGQQVTLSCSPISGHRSVSWYQQTPGQGLQFLFEYFSETQRNKGNFPGRFSGRQFSNSRSEMNVSTLELGDSALYLCASSPGDSTEETQYFGPGTRLLVL.

This clone was seen just once. The chain is built from TRBV4-3 and TRBJ1-4; the D gene is possibly TRBD1 (5 bases). Trimming pared 2 bases from V and 6 bases from J, leaving 13 bases between. The CDR3 spans 15 residues. Germline V gives CDR1 LGHNA, CDR2 YSLEER. This chain's CDR3 is CASSQLRGVDEKLFF. CDR3 bases: TGCGCCAGCAGCCAATTAAGAGGGGTAGATGAAAAACTGTTTTTT.

The chain links TRBV30 to TRBJ2-1, with D possibly being TRBD2 (6 bases). The germline V gene encodes CDR1 GTSNPN and CDR2 SVGIG (reference sequence). V lost 4 bases and J 0 bases, leaving 16 bases between the germline ends. The length of the CDR3 is 16 residues. DNA for the CDR3: TGTGCCTGGATTACTAGCAGAGCCTACTCCTACAATGAGCAGTTCTTC. This encodes CAWITSRAYSYNEQFF.

The chain couples TRBV20-1 to TRBJ2-7; D is unresolved. CDR1 is DFQATT and CDR2 is SNEGSKA in the germline V gene (reference sequence). The V gene lost 3 bases and the J gene lost 4 bases, with 7 bases spanning the gap. CDR3 size: 11 residues. The CDR3 sequence: CSASLLYEQYF. Here the CDR3 DNA reads TGCAGTGCTAGCCTGCTTTACGAGCAGTACTTC.